A single sample gave rise to the 29 T cell receptor beta chains below, sequenced in a study of response to subunit inactivated influenza vaccine. One entry per CDR3 protein results from TCRdb running MiXCR on the RT-PCR reads. The sample has 600,000 to 700,000 distinct CDR3 sequences, 13% to 15% seen once. Here the sequenced sample was PBMCs from blood, taken approximately 15 days before vaccination. The receptor set was obtained from a man aged 45-65 years who received an inactivated influenza vaccine.

This rearrangement joins TRBV3-1 to TRBJ1-1, with 7 bases lining up with TRBD1. The CDR3 sequence is 16 residues long. Germline CDR1 reads LGHDT; CDR2 reads YNNKEL (reference sequence). The J segment lost 3 bases and the V segment lost 4 bases, leaving 11 bases of the junction unmatched. The CDR3 DNA is TGTGCCAGCAGCCTCAACAGGGGAGGAGCGGACACTGAAGCTTTCTTT. Translation: CASSLNRGGADTEAFF.

This chain uses TRBV6-4 with TRBJ1-4, with D possibly matching TRBD1 (5 bases). Trimming removed 5 bases at V and 7 bases at J, with 11 bases between. The CDR3 runs 13 residues. Germline V lookup: CDR1 MRHNA, CDR2 SNTAGT. CDR3 in amino acids: CASSRQSGEKLFF. The CDR3 region has the DNA TGTGCCAGCAGTCGACAGTCCGGTGAAAAACTGTTTTTT.

This clonotype turned up a few times. V usage is TRBV2 and J usage is TRBJ1-1; 10 positions agree with TRBD1. CDR1 and CDR2 (germline): SNHLY, FYNNEI. This CDR3 is 13 amino acids long. The ends lost 10 bases at V and 7 bases at J; junction bases unmatched: 9. Here the CDR3 DNA reads TGTGCCAAGACCGGACAGGGGGGCAATGAAGCTTTCTTT. Encoded protein: CAKTGQGGNEAFF.

This clonotype was seen a handful of times. The chain is built from TRBV6-1 and TRBJ1-6; perhaps TRBD1 as D (6 bases). The germline CDR1 and CDR2 sequences are MNHNS and SASEGT. This CDR3 contains 17 residues. V was cut by 4 bases and J by 3 bases, with 16 bases left in between. CDR3 in DNA: TGTGCCAGCAGTGGCCTGGCGGGACAACGCTATAATTCACCCCTCCACTTT. Amino acids: CASSGLAGQRYNSPLHF.

The chain joins TRBV6-2 or TRBV6-3 to TRBJ2-3; no definite D call. The CDR3 spans 15 residues. Per the germline V gene, CDR1 is MNHEY and CDR2 is SVGEGT. Trimming took off 6 bases at V and 2 bases at J, with 15 bases between the two ends. The CDR3 sequence: CASSDNPLLTDTQYF. As DNA, the CDR3 is TGTGCCAGCAGCGACAACCCCCTACTCACAGATACGCAGTATTTT.

The table lists this clonotype with many counts. V usage is TRBV5-1 and J usage is TRBJ2-2, with 7 bases fitting TRBD1. The CDR3 sequence is 17 residues long. The junction had 7 bases not matched to a gene; V was cut back by 1 base and J by 1 base. Germline V CDR1 and CDR2: SGHRS, YFSETQ. The CDR3 reads CASSLNPGQKNTGELFF. Here the CDR3 DNA reads TGCGCCAGCAGCTTGAACCCGGGACAGAAGAACACCGGGGAGCTGTTTTTT.

There are a few counts of this clonotype. The V and J genes are TRBV6-1 and TRBJ2-3; 11 bases are a match to TRBD1. Germline assignment: CDR1 MNHNS and CDR2 SASEGT. The CDR3 length is 17 residues. Trimming removed 5 bases from V and 3 bases from J; junction bases left unmatched: 10. The CDR3 region has the DNA TGTGCCAGCAGTCCCACGACCGGGACAGGGGGTACAGATACGCAGTATTTT. This translates into CASSPTTGTGGTDTQYF.

The chain uses TRBV29-1 and TRBJ2-7; D may be TRBD1 (6 bases). The CDR3 covers 15 residues. Germline loops: CDR1 SQVTM, CDR2 ANQGSEA. V was cut by 0 bases and J by 3 bases, with 15 bases left in between. Here the CDR3 reads CSVEDYTGSDYEQYF. DNA for the CDR3: TGCAGCGTTGAAGATTATACAGGGTCTGACTACGAGCAGTACTTC.

This clonotype was counted many times. The chain carries TRBV4-1 and TRBJ2-5; D call uncertain. The germline V and J ends were trimmed by 1 base and 3 bases, with 6 bases remaining between them. The CDR3 is 13 residues long. Germline lookup yields CDR1 MGHRA and CDR2 YSYEKL. The CDR3 region is CASSQGHKETQYF. The CDR3 nucleotides are TGCGCCAGCAGCCAAGGTCACAAAGAGACCCAGTACTTC.

Only a few counts were recorded for this clonotype. The rearrangement uses TRBV12-3 or TRBV12-4 and TRBJ2-6; D is possibly TRBD1 or TRBD2 (5 bases each). CDR3 size: 16 residues. V was shortened by 6 bases and J by 0 bases, with 12 bases between the two germline ends. The CDR3 is CASRRGRSSGANVLTF. The CDR3 DNA reads TGTGCCAGCAGACGGGGACGGAGCTCTGGGGCCAACGTCCTGACTTTC.

This clonotype was recorded a few times. The V and J genes are TRBV24-1 and TRBJ2-1, with 9 positions matching TRBD1. The germline gives CDR1 KGHDR, CDR2 SFDVKD. The CDR3 is made up of 15 amino acids. V dropped 9 bases and J dropped 5; count of bases not matched to a gene: 10. The CDR3 DNA sequence: TGTGCCACCCGCCCCAACCGGGACAGGGACAATGAGCAGTTCTTC. The encoded protein is CATRPNRDRDNEQFF.

This rearrangement joins TRBV13 to TRBJ1-1, with D hard to call. The germline V gene encodes CDR1 PRHDT and CDR2 FYEKMQ (reference sequence). V gave up 2 bases and J gave up 0 bases, with 7 bases separating them. The CDR3 covers 14 residues. The DNA for the CDR3 is TGTGCCAGCAGCTTAAGGAGCTTGAACACTGAAGCTTTCTTT. Translating gives CASSLRSLNTEAFF.

V gene TRBV4-1 combines with J gene TRBJ2-1; maybe TRBD2 (6 bases). Deletions cut 1 base from V and 9 bases from J, with 16 bases between. Germline CDR1 and CDR2: MGHRA and YSYEKL. The CDR3 is 15 amino acids. This chain's CDR3 is CASSQGVNGGSEQFF. The CDR3 DNA reads as TGCGCCAGCAGCCAAGGCGTTAACGGGGGAAGTGAGCAGTTCTTC.

This chain connects TRBV12-3 or TRBV12-4 to TRBJ1-2; tentatively, D is TRBD1 (6 bases). This CDR3 has 11 residues. Trimming cost V 6 bases and J 8 bases, with 10 bases left between them. CDR3 in amino acids: CASRQTGGYTF. CDR3 bases: TGTGCCAGCAGACAGACAGGCGGCTACACCTTC.

In this sample, this clonotype turned up many times. The V gene is TRBV5-1, the J gene TRBJ2-1; tentatively, D is TRBD1 (5 bases). The germline CDR1 and CDR2 sequences are SGHRS and YFSETQ. V lost 0 bases to trimming and J lost 0 bases, with 10 bases between them. This CDR3 is 16 amino acids long. This chain's CDR3 is CASSLGQLSSYNEQFF. The CDR3 bases are TGCGCCAGCAGCTTGGGACAGCTAAGCTCCTACAATGAGCAGTTCTTC.

This clonotype appeared a few times. As DNA, the CDR3 is TGCGCCAGCAGCCAAGTCGGGAGGGCGACCGGGGAGCTGTTTTTT. Its protein is CASSQVGRATGELFF. The chain links TRBV4-1 to TRBJ2-2; 8 bases map to TRBD2. The CDR3 contains 15 residues. The germline V gene has CDR1 MGHRA and CDR2 YSYEKL. V shed 1 base and J 5 bases; nucleotides not matched to a gene: 3.

In its sample, this clonotype was seen a few times. The V gene is TRBV20-1, the J gene TRBJ1-4; TRBD1 matches at 7 bases. CDR1 and CDR2 from the germline V gene are DFQATT and SNEGSKA (reference sequence). The J segment lost 8 bases and the V segment lost 5 bases, leaving 11 bases of the junction unmatched. The CDR3 length is 14 residues. As DNA, the CDR3 is TGCAGTGCTGCCCCGACAGGGATAGAAGAAAAACTGTTTTTT. Protein product: CSAAPTGIEEKLFF.

The CDR3 region has the DNA TGCGCCAGCAGCTTGGATCGTGGGGGGCCCCAAGAGACCCAGTACTTC. This translates into CASSLDRGGPQETQYF. V is TRBV5-1 and J is TRBJ2-5; either TRBD1 or TRBD2 may supply D (6 bases each). Trimming shortened V by 0 bases and J by 1 base, and 13 bases separated the two germline ends. The CDR3 spans 16 residues. Germline V lookup: CDR1 SGHRS, CDR2 YFSETQ.

This clonotype was observed a handful of times. The chain recombines TRBV29-1 with TRBJ2-1; 7 nucleotides agree with TRBD1. Looked up from germline, CDR1 is SQVTM and CDR2 is ANQGSEA. This CDR3 has 15 residues. The V segment lost 1 base and the J segment 0 bases; nucleotides outside the gene matches: 3. CDR3 coding DNA: TGCAGCGTTGAAGTTCAGGGGGACTCCTACAATGAGCAGTTCTTC. Its translation is CSVEVQGDSYNEQFF.

About this clonotype: At one end, the junction sequence differs from germline, possibly due to a read error. The chain has TRBV7-2 and TRBJ2-1; either TRBD1 or TRBD2 may fit D (5 bases each). The CDR3 totals 11 residues. CDR1 and CDR2 (germline): SGHTA, FQGNSA. The CDR3 bases are TGTGCCAGCAGCCTCGGGGCCACTCAAGTCTTC. Protein sequence: CASSLGATQVF.

J is TRBJ2-7 and V is TRBV20-1, with a weak D call TRBD1 (6 bases). Trimming left V 1 base short and J 4 bases short, with 17 bases between. CDR1 is DFQATT, CDR2 SNEGSKA, per germline (reference sequence). The CDR3 contains 15 residues. The CDR3 is CSARGVGHEGYEQYF. The CDR3 DNA sequence: TGCAGTGCTAGAGGTGTGGGACATGAGGGATACGAGCAGTACTTC.

The CDR3 here is CASSQVLGGQGNEQFF. The CDR3 DNA reads TGTGCCAGCAGCCAAGTCCTCGGGGGACAGGGCAATGAGCAGTTCTTC. The chain uses TRBV14 and TRBJ2-1; 9 bases agree with TRBD1. CDR1 is SGHDN, CDR2 FVKESK, per germline. The length of the CDR3 is 16 residues. J gave up 6 bases and V 1 base, and 7 bases lay outside the gene matches.

This clonotype has a handful of counts. V usage is TRBV11-2 and J usage is TRBJ1-4; D call uncertain. The CDR3 consists of 14 residues. Trimming pared 5 bases from V and 4 bases from J, leaving 11 bases between. The germline gives CDR1 SGHAT, CDR2 FQNNGV. The CDR3 nucleotides are TGTGCCAGCAGCAAGGGCGGGGATAATGAAAAACTGTTTTTT. Protein sequence: CASSKGGDNEKLFF.

The chain combines TRBV7-2 with TRBJ2-5; D call uncertain. Germline CDR1 is SGHTA and CDR2 is FQGNSA. The germline V and J ends were trimmed by 4 bases and 1 base, with 4 bases remaining between them. CDR3 length equals 12 residues. The DNA of the CDR3 is TGTGCCAGCAGCTCAACCCAAGAGACCCAGTACTTC. As protein: CASSSTQETQYF.

This clonotype was counted at least ten times. The V gene is TRBV11-1, the J gene TRBJ2-7, with 13 positions matching TRBD2. CDR3 length equals 16 residues. Germline trimming cut 5 bases from V and 2 bases from J; bases unmatched to any gene: 6. Per germline, CDR1 SGHAT and CDR2 FQDESV (reference sequence). In nucleotides, the CDR3 is TGTGCCAGCAGCCCGGGACTAGCGGGGCGCACCTACGAGCAGTACTTC. This gives the protein CASSPGLAGRTYEQYF.

This clonotype was seen at least ten times. The chain recombines TRBV20-1 with TRBJ2-3, with D possibly being TRBD1 (6 bases). V lost 2 bases to trimming and J lost 1 base, with 10 bases between them. CDR1 is DFQATT, CDR2 SNEGSKA, per germline (reference sequence). The length of the CDR3 is 14 residues. CDR3 nucleotide sequence: TGCAGTGCTAGATGGGGGCGTCGCACAGATACGCAGTATTTT. It translates to CSARWGRRTDTQYF.

The chain is built from TRBV2 and TRBJ2-3; 8 bases fit TRBD2. Trimming cost V 0 bases and J 1 base; bases outside gene matches: 3. Germline V gene sequence: CDR1 SNHLY, CDR2 FYNNEI. The CDR3 length is 16 residues. The CDR3 region is CASSEARGAGTDTQYF. The CDR3 nucleotides read TGTGCCAGCAGTGAAGCGCGGGGGGCCGGCACAGATACGCAGTATTTT.

This clonotype was counted between two and nine times. The V call is TRBV6-2 or TRBV6-3, the J call TRBJ1-1; D remains unclear. Trimming took 6 bases from V and 6 from J, leaving 17 bases between them. The V gene's germline CDR1 is MNHEY and CDR2 SVGEGT. The CDR3 is 14 residues long. CDR3 region: CASSDLFSKAEAFF. CDR3 nucleotides: TGTGCCAGCAGCGACCTTTTCTCGAAGGCTGAAGCTTTCTTT.

CDR3 nucleotide sequence: TGTGCCAGCAGCTCTATCGGACAGGCGGCTTTCTTT. Amino acids: CASSSIGQAAFF. The rearrangement joins TRBV6-5 to TRBJ1-1; 7 nucleotides line up with TRBD1. The germline CDR1 and CDR2 sequences are MNHEY and SVGAGI. Trimming cost V 6 bases and J 11 bases; bases outside gene matches: 9. CDR3 length: 12 residues.